This TCR beta chain was captured in a study of cytomegalovirus exposure and HLA in healthy donors. Turning to this clone: Its antigen is not identified.

Germline V lookup: CDR1 SGHAT, CDR2 FQNNGV. CDR3 length equals 13 residues. V was pared by 3 bases and J by 1 base, with 6 bases between. PCR employed 60 Vbeta and 13 Jbeta primers. The data were produced by immunoSEQ multiplex PCR, yet TCRdb's version contains in-frame clones alone and is incomplete. The table includes 100,000 to 150,000 clones, 75% to 80% detected once. Points from the study as a whole: Specific recognition of CMV antigens was confirmed in vitro for a few chains (all CMV-associated). A later analysis, which compared TCR beta chains of equal frequency, found the HLA-associated ones more clonally expanded. A prior analysis recorded that most TCR beta V segments were productive about 87% or about 30% of the time.

This clonotype was sampled from a woman aged 60-70 years in good health and CMV-seronegative. The chain couples TRBV11-2 to TRBJ1-1; a possible D gene is TRBD1 (6 bases). The material sequenced was PBMCs. The CDR3 region is CASSLGQNTEAFF. In DNA, the CDR3 is TGTGCCAGCAGCTTGGGACAGAACACTGAAGCTTTCTTT. Together with reference TRBV11-2 and TRBJ1-1, the CDR3 gives the full variable domain: EAGVAQSPRYKIIEKRQSVAFWCNPISGHATLYWYQQILGQGPKLLIQFQNNGVVDDSQLPKDRFSAERLKGVDSTLKIQPAKLEDSAVYLCASSLGQNTEAFFGQGTRLTVV.